This TCR beta chain was sequenced in a study of blood T cell repertoires in COVID-19. Study at large: Researchers got acute and convalescent COVID-19 samples from the United States, Italy and Spain. T cells, B-cell-depleted T cells, or PBMCs supplied cDNA or gDNA.

Per the authors' pipeline: The assay estimated nucleated cells by amplifying reference gene primers. TCRdb's table, derived via immunoSEQ multiplex PCR, lists solely in-frame clones and lacks some. V, J and clone size are those of that table, while D and trimming were read from the DNA. The sample records fewer than 110,000 clones, less than 90% being singletons. Trimming cost V 3 bases and J 6 bases, with 8 bases left between them. The CDR3 has 13 residues. Germline lookup yields CDR1 MNHEY and CDR2 SMNVEV (reference sequence). The chain has TRBV27 and TRBJ2-2; D is perhaps TRBD2 (6 bases). Sequenced sample: peripheral blood. This TCR was recovered from a human donor in a cohort sampled during active COVID-19. The CDR3 DNA reads as TGTGCCAGCAGTTTCTCGGGGGCCGGGGAGCTGTTTTTT. Translating it yields CASSFSGAGELFF.